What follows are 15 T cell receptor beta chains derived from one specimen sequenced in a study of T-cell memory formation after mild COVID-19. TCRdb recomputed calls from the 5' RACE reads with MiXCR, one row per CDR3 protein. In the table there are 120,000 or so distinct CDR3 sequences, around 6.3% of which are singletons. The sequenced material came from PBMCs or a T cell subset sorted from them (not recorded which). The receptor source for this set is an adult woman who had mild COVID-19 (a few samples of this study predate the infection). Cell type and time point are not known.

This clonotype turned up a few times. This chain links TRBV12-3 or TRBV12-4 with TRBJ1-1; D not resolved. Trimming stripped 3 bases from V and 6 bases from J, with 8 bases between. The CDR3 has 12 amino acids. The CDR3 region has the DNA TGTGCCAGCAGTTTTGGTGGCCCTGAAGCTTTCTTT. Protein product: CASSFGGPEAFF.

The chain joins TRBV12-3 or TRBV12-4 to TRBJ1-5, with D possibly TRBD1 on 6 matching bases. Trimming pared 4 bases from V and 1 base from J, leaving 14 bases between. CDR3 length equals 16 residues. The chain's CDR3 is CASSSEQGRSNQPQHF. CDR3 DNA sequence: TGTGCCAGCAGTTCCGAACAGGGTCGGAGCAATCAGCCCCAGCATTTT.

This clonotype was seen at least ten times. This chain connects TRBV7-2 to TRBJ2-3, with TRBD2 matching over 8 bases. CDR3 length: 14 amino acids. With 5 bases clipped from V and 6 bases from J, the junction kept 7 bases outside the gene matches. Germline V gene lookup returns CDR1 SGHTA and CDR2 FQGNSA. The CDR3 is CASSPGLALDTQYF. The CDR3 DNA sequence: TGTGCCAGCAGCCCTGGACTAGCTCTCGATACGCAGTATTTT.

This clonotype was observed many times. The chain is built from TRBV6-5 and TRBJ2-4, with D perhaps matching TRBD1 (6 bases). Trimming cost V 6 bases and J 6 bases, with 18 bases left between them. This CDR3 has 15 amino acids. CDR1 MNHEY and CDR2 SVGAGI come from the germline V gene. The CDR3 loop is CASSSPGQGINIQYF. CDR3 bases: TGTGCCAGCAGCTCCCCGGGGCAGGGGATAAACATTCAGTACTTC.

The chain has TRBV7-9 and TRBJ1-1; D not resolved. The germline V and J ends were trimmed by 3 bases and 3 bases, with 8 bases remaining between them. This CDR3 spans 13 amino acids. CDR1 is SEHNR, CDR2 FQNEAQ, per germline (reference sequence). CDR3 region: CASSLLTDTEAFF. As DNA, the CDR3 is TGTGCCAGCAGCTTGCTCACGGACACTGAAGCTTTCTTT.

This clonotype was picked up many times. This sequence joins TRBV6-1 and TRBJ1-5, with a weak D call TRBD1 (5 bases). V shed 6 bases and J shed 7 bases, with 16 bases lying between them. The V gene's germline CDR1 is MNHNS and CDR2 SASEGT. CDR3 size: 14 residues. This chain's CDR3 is CASRAGTTTQPQHF. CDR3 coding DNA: TGTGCCAGCAGGGCCGGGACTACGACCCAGCCCCAGCATTTT.

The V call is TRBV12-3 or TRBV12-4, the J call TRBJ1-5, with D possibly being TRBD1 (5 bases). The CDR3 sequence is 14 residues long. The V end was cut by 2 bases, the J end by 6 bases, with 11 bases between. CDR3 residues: CASSLRGLRQPQHF. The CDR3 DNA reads TGTGCCAGCAGTTTACGGGGGTTGCGTCAGCCCCAGCATTTT.

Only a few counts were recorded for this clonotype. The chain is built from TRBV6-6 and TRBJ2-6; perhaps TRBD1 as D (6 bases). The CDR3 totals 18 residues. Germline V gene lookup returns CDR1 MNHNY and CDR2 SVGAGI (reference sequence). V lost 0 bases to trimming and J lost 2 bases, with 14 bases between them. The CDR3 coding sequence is TGTGCCAGCAGTTACTCGATTACAGGGATCCCTGGGGCCAACGTCCTGACTTTC. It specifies CASSYSITGIPGANVLTF.

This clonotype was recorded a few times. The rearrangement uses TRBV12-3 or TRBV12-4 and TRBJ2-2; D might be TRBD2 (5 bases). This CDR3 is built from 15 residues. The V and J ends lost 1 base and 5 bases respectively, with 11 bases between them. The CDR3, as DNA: TGTGCCAGCAGTTTAGGTGGGAGCGGTACCGGGGAGCTGTTTTTT. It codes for CASSLGGSGTGELFF.

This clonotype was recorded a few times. CDR3 nucleotide sequence: TGTGCCAGCAGCCAAGTGGGGTCCGGGGAGCTGTTTTTT. Protein product: CASSQVGSGELFF. The chain uses TRBV3-1 and TRBJ2-2; no clear D gene. This CDR3 is built from 13 residues. Germline CDR1 LGHDT, CDR2 YNNKEL (reference sequence). The V and J ends lost 1 base and 6 bases respectively, with 6 bases between them.

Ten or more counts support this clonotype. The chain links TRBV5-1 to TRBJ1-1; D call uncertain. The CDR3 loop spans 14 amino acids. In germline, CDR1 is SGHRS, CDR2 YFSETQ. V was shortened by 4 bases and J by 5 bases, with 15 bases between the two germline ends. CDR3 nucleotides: TGCGCCAGCAGCCTGTGGGGAGAGAGGACTGAAGCTTTCTTT. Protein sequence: CASSLWGERTEAFF.

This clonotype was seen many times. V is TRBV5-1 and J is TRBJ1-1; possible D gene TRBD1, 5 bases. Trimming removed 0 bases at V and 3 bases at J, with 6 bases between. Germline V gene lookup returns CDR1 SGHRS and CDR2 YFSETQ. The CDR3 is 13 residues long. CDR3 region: CASSLDRHTEAFF. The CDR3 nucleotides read TGCGCCAGCAGCTTGGACAGGCACACTGAAGCTTTCTTT. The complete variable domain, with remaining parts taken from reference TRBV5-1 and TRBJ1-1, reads KAGVTQTPRYLIKTRGQQVTLSCSPISGHRSVSWYQQTPGQGLQFLFEYFSETQRNKGNFPGRFSGRQFSNSRSEMNVSTLELGDSALYLCASSLDRHTEAFFGQGTRLTVV.

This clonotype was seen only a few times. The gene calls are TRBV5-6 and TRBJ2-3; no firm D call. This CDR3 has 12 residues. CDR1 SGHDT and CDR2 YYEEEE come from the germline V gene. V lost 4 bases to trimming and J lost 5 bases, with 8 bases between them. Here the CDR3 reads CASSPGRDTQYF. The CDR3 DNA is TGTGCCAGCAGCCCGGGTCGAGATACGCAGTATTTT. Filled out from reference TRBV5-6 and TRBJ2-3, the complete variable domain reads DAGVTQSPTHLIKTRGQQVTLRCSPKSGHDTVSWYQQALGQGPQFIFQYYEEEERQRGNFPDRFSGHQFPNYSSELNVNALLLGDSALYLCASSPGRDTQYFGPGTRLTVL.

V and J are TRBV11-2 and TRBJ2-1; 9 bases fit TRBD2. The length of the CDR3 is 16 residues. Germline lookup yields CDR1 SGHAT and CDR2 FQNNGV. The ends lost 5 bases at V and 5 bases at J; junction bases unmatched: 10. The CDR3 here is CASSPRVSGRDNEQFF. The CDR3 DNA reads TGTGCCAGCAGCCCAAGGGTTAGCGGGAGAGACAATGAGCAGTTCTTC.

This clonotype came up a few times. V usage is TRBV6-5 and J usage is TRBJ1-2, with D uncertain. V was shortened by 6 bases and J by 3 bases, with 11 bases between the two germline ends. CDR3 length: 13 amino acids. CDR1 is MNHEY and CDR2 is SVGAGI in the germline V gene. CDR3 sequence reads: CASSPTTDYGYTF. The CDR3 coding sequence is TGTGCCAGCAGCCCCACAACTGACTATGGCTACACCTTC.